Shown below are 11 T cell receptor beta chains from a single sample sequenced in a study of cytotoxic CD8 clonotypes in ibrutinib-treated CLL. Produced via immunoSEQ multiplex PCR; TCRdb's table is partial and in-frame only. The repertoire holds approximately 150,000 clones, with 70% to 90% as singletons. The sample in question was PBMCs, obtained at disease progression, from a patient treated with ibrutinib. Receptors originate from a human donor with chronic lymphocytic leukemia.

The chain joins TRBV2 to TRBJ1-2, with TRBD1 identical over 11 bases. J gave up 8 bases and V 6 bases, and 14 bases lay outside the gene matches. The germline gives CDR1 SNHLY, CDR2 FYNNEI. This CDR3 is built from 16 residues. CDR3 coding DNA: TGTGCCAGCAGGATCTTGCGGACAGGGGGCATTGGCGGCTACACCTTC. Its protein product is CASRILRTGGIGGYTF.

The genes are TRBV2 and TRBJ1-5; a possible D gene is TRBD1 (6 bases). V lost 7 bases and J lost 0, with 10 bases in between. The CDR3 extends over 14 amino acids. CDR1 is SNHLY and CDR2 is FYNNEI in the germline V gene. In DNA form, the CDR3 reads TGTGCCAGCACAAGGGGGGTTAGCAATCAGCCCCAGCATTTT. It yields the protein CASTRGVSNQPQHF.

The CDR3 sequence is CASSQEGATGNTIYF. CDR3 in DNA: TGTGCCAGCAGCCAAGAGGGGGCGACAGGAAACACCATATATTTT. The V and J genes are TRBV4-2 and TRBJ1-3; perhaps TRBD1 as D (6 bases). This CDR3 is 15 amino acids long. V was cut by 0 bases and J by 4 bases, with 10 bases left in between. In germline, CDR1 is LGHNA, CDR2 YNFKEQ.

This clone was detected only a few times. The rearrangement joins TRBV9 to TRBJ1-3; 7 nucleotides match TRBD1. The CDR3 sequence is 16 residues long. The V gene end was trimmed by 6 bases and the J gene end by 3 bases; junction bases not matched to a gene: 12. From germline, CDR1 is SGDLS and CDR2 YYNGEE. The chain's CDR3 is CASNKGGAEDGNTIYF. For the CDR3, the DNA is TGTGCCAGCAATAAAGGGGGCGCCGAGGATGGAAACACCATATATTTT.

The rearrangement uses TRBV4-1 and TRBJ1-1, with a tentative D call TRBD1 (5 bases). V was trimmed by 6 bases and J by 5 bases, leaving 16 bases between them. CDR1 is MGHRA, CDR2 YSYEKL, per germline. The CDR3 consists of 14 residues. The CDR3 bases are TGCGCCAGCAGGACATGGGGCCGCAGAACTGAAGCTTTCTTT. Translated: CASRTWGRRTEAFF.

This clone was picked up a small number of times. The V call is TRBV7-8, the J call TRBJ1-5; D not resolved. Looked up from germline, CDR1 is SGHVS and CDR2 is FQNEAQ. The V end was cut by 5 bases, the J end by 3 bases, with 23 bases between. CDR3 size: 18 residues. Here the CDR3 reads CASSGRDKMARNNQPQHF. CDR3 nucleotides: TGTGCCAGCAGCGGACGAGACAAAATGGCAAGGAACAATCAGCCCCAGCATTTT.

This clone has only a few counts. CDR3 DNA: TGCGCCAGCAGTGAGTCGAGGCCCAGCGCGTACAATGAGCAGTTCTTC. This gives the protein CASSESRPSAYNEQFF. The chain recombines TRBV10-1 with TRBJ2-1; D not certain. V shed 0 bases and J shed 4 bases, with 13 bases lying between them. The length of the CDR3 is 16 residues. Per germline, CDR1 WNHNN and CDR2 SYGVQD (reference sequence).

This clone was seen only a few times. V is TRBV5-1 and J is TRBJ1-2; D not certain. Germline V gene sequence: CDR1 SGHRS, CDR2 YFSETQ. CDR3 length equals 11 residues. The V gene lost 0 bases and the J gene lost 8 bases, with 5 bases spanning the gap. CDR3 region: CASSLAGGYTF. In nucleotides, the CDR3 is TGCGCCAGCAGCTTGGCCGGAGGCTACACCTTC.

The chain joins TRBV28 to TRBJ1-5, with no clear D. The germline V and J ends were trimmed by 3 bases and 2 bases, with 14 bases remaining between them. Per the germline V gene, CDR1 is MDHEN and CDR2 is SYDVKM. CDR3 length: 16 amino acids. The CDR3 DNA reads TGTGCCAGCAGTTTGTCTCGCGGTGCGGGCAATCAGCCCCAGCATTTT. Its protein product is CASSLSRGAGNQPQHF. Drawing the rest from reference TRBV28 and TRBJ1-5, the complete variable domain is DVKVTQSSRYLVKRTGEKVFLECVQDMDHENMFWYRQDPGLGLRLIYFSYDVKMKEKGDIPEGYSVSREKKERFSLILESASTNQTSMYLCASSLSRGAGNQPQHFGDGTRLSIL.

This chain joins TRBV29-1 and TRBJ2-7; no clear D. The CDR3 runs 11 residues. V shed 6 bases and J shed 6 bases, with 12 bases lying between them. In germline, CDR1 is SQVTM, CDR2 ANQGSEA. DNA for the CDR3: TGCAGCGTGGGTGAGCAGGCCGAGCAGTACTTC. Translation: CSVGEQAEQYF.

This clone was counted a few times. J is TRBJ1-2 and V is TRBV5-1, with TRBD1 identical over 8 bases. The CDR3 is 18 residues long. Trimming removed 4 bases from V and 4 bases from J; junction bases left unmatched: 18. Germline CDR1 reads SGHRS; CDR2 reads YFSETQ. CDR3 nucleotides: TGCGCCAGCAGCCCACCTGGACGGTCAGGGGGCAATTCCTATGGCTACACCTTC. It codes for CASSPPGRSGGNSYGYTF.